This T cell receptor beta chain was sequenced during a study of T cell responses to AZD1222 COVID-19 vaccine. The table came from immunoSEQ multiplex PCR; TCRdb's copy has only in-frame clones and leaves some out. This sample has about 150,000 clones; roughly 90% occur once, and the top ten carry approximately 1.6%. This CDR3 has 15 amino acids. Trimming removed 2 bases at V and 1 base at J, with 8 bases between. CDR1 is MNHEY and CDR2 is SVGAGI in the germline V gene. This TCR came from an adult who received the AZD1222 COVID-19 vaccine. The chain employs TRBV6-5 and TRBJ2-2; D is undetermined. The sample was peripheral blood, taken 28 days after the second AZD1222 dose. CDR3 DNA sequence: TGTGCCAGCAGTTACGGCCCAGGGAACACCGGGGAGCTGTTTTTT. Translating gives CASSYGPGNTGELFF.